This TCR beta chain was identified in a study of T-cell memory formation after mild COVID-19. For this clonotype: As yet, its antigen is unknown.

5'RACE with constant-segment primers yielded barcoded, UMI-tagged TCR alpha and TCR beta cDNA libraries. TCRdb redid the calling of the 5' RACE reads with MiXCR, one entry per CDR3 protein. This table has hundreds of thousands of distinct CDR3 sequences, more than 15% appearing once. Study-wide points: Contracting clones from day 15 to 85 showed balanced CD4/CD8; later expanders favored CD4+.

V lost 0 bases to trimming and J lost 4 bases; unmatched junction nucleotides: 12. Germline CDR1 reads LNHNV; CDR2 reads YYDKDF (reference sequence). The CDR3 consists of 18 residues. The sequence came from a man aged 18 to 30 who had mild COVID-19 (a few samples of this study predate the infection). Cell type and time point are not known. Sequencing was performed on PBMCs or a T cell subset sorted from them (not recorded which). This chain connects TRBV15 to TRBJ2-3, with TRBD2 matching 8 bases. CDR3 loop: CATSRDTPLSGGPDTQYF. The CDR3 DNA reads as TGTGCCACCAGCAGAGATACTCCACTCTCGGGGGGGCCAGATACGCAGTATTTT.